Listed below are T cell receptor beta chains from one sample, sequenced in a study of cytomegalovirus exposure and HLA in healthy donors. TCRdb's table, derived via immunoSEQ multiplex PCR, lists solely in-frame clones and lacks some. The sample holds around 100,000 clones. Sequencing input: PBMCs. The receptors were sampled from a man between 35 and 55 years old in good health and CMV-seronegative. Each CDR3 is given with its conserved first and last residue. Fields, in order: D gene, J gene, V gene, CDR3 DNA, CDR3 protein. D genes are given only for firm matches.

D: -; J: TRBJ2-7; V: TRBV20-1; DNA: TGCAGTGCTAGAGCTGCCTACGAGCAGTACTTC; CDR3: CSARAAYEQYF
D: -; J: TRBJ2-3; V: TRBV25-1; DNA: TGTGCCAGCAGCCTGGACGGGGAGAGGACAGATACGCAGTATTTT; CDR3: CASSLDGERTDTQYF
D: -; J: TRBJ1-1; V: TRBV6-5; DNA: TGTGCCAGCAGTTACCGGAACACTGAAGCTTTCTTT; CDR3: CASSYRNTEAFF
D: -; J: TRBJ1-4; V: TRBV6-5; DNA: TGTGCCAGCAGTTACTCCGGGGCAACTAATGAAAAACTGTTTTTT; CDR3: CASSYSGATNEKLFF
D: -; J: TRBJ2-2; V: TRBV9; DNA: TGTGCCAGCAGCGCCGTCGCCGGGGCCGGGGAGCTGTTTTTT; CDR3: CASSAVAGAGELFF
D: -; J: TRBJ2-1; V: TRBV4-3; DNA: TGCGCCAGCAGCCAAGATCAGACAGGCCATGATGAGCAGTTCTTC; CDR3: CASSQDQTGHDEQFF
D: -; J: TRBJ2-3; V: TRBV2; DNA: TGTGCCAGCAACCAGCGATCAGCAGATACGCAGTATTTT; CDR3: CASNQRSADTQYF
D: TRBD1; J: TRBJ1-5; V: TRBV6-1; DNA: TGTGCCAGCAGCCACAGGGGGAGGGACAATCAGCCCCAGCATTTT; CDR3: CASSHRGRDNQPQHF
D: TRBD1; J: TRBJ1-1; V: TRBV18; DNA: TGTGCCAGCTCACCTCAGGGACAGGGGACTGAAGCTTTCTTT; CDR3: CASSPQGQGTEAFF
D: TRBD2; J: TRBJ2-7; V: TRBV19; DNA: TGTGCCAGTAGCCGAGGCGGGGGGGCCTACGAGCAGTACTTC; CDR3: CASSRGGGAYEQYF
D: -; J: TRBJ1-1; V: TRBV5-1; DNA: TGCGCCAGCAGCTTCGGTCAGAACACTGAAGCTTTCTTT; CDR3: CASSFGQNTEAFF
D: TRBD1; J: TRBJ2-7; V: TRBV18; DNA: TGTGCCAGCTCACCAAAGGCAGGGGGCAACGAGCAGTACTTC; CDR3: CASSPKAGGNEQYF
D: -; J: TRBJ2-7; V: TRBV21-1; DNA: TGTGCCAGCAGACCGACAGGACTGGATGCCTACGAGCAGTACTTC; CDR3: CASRPTGLDAYEQYF
D: -; J: TRBJ1-1; V: TRBV5-1; DNA: TGCGCCAGCAGCTTGGGCAACAGGGAGAACACTGAAGCTTTCTTT; CDR3: CASSLGNRENTEAFF
D: -; J: TRBJ2-2; V: TRBV6-5; DNA: TGTGCCAGCAGTTACGGGAGTACCGGGGAGCTGTTTTTT; CDR3: CASSYGSTGELFF
D: TRBD1; J: TRBJ2-1; V: TRBV19; DNA: TGTGCCAGTAGACCGGGACAGGGGGCCAATGAGCAGTTCTTC; CDR3: CASRPGQGANEQFF
D: TRBD1; J: TRBJ1-2; V: TRBV6-5; DNA: TGTGCCAGCAGACCTGGACAGGCCCTTAACTATGGCTACACCTTC; CDR3: CASRPGQALNYGYTF
D: -; J: TRBJ2-2; V: TRBV7-2; DNA: TGTGCCAGCAGCTCCGGAGATTGGTCGGCCGGGGAGCTGTTTTTT; CDR3: CASSSGDWSAGELFF
D: TRBD2; J: TRBJ2-1; V: TRBV19; DNA: TGTGCCAGTAGTATAGATTTGGGACTAGCGGGGGTCGGAAATGAGCAGTTCTTC; CDR3: CASSIDLGLAGVGNEQFF
D: TRBD2; J: TRBJ2-3; V: TRBV14; DNA: TGTGCCAGCAGGCCAGCGGGGGGGAGCACAGATACGCAGTATTTT; CDR3: CASRPAGGSTDTQYF
D: TRBD1; J: TRBJ2-4; V: TRBV30; DNA: TGTGCCTGGAGTCTGGGCCAGGGGGCGGACATTCAGTACTTC; CDR3: CAWSLGQGADIQYF
D: TRBD1; J: TRBJ1-2; V: TRBV6-5; DNA: TGTGCCAGCAGGGAGTCGGGACAGAAGATATATGGCTACACCTTC; CDR3: CASRESGQKIYGYTF
D: TRBD2; J: TRBJ2-2; V: TRBV10-2; DNA: TGCGCCAGCAAACTAGCGGGGGGTAGAGAGGGGGAGCTGTTTTTT; CDR3: CASKLAGGREGELFF
D: TRBD1; J: TRBJ1-4; V: TRBV30; DNA: TGTGCCTGGAGTGACCCAGGGGGAAATGAAAAACTGTTTTTT; CDR3: CAWSDPGGNEKLFF
D: TRBD2; J: TRBJ2-7; V: TRBV10-3; DNA: TGTGCCATCAGTGAGATAGGCGGGAGATTCTACGAGCAGTACTTC; CDR3: CAISEIGGRFYEQYF
D: -; J: TRBJ2-5; V: TRBV19; DNA: TGTGCCAGTAGTATAGGGGGCACCTTAAAAGAGACCCAGTACTTC; CDR3: CASSIGGTLKETQYF
D: -; J: TRBJ1-4; V: TRBV4-3; DNA: TGCGCCAGCAGCCAAGATCCCGGGACACTATCAACTAATGAAAAACTGTTTTTT; CDR3: CASSQDPGTLSTNEKLFF
D: TRBD2; J: TRBJ2-3; V: TRBV28; DNA: TGTGCCAGCAGTGTCCGATTACTAGCGGGAGCAGATACGCAGTATTTT; CDR3: CASSVRLLAGADTQYF
D: TRBD1; J: TRBJ2-7; V: TRBV28; DNA: TGTGCCAGCAGCGCGACAGGGGGCAACTTCTACGAGCAGTACTTC; CDR3: CASSATGGNFYEQYF
D: -; J: TRBJ2-1; V: TRBV7-9; DNA: TGTGCCAGCAGCTTAAACGGCAATGAGCAGTTCTTC; CDR3: CASSLNGNEQFF
D: -; J: TRBJ2-5; V: TRBV5-1; DNA: TGCGCCAGCAGCTTGGGGGGCGTAAGGACACCTCAAGAGACCCAGTACTTC; CDR3: CASSLGGVRTPQETQYF
D: -; J: TRBJ1-1; V: TRBV28; DNA: TGTGCCAGCAGCTCTATGCGCACTGAAGCTTTCTTT; CDR3: CASSSMRTEAFF
D: TRBD2; J: TRBJ2-3; V: TRBV9; DNA: TGTGCCAGCAGCGTAAGCGGGAGTCCCCCAGATACGCAGTATTTT; CDR3: CASSVSGSPPDTQYF
D: -; J: TRBJ2-7; V: TRBV19; DNA: TGTGCCAGTAGTGGTATTTTTGCGCAGGGAGGCACCTACGAGCAGTACTTC; CDR3: CASSGIFAQGGTYEQYF
D: TRBD2; J: TRBJ2-3; V: TRBV5-1; DNA: TGCGCCAGCAGCTTGAGAGTCAGGCGGGAGGGTACAGATACGCAGTATTTT; CDR3: CASSLRVRREGTDTQYF
D: TRBD2; J: TRBJ2-5; V: TRBV9; DNA: TGTGCCAGCAGCGTAGGGGCTAGCGGGGGACAAGAGACCCAGTACTTC; CDR3: CASSVGASGGQETQYF
D: TRBD2; J: TRBJ2-7; V: TRBV2; DNA: TGTGCCAGCAAAGTAGCGGGCTCCTCCTACGAGCAGTACTTC; CDR3: CASKVAGSSYEQYF
D: TRBD2; J: TRBJ2-7; V: TRBV10-2; DNA: TGCGCCAGCGTACTAGCGGGAGGTATCCACGAGCAGTACTTC; CDR3: CASVLAGGIHEQYF
D: -; J: TRBJ2-6; V: TRBV5-1; DNA: TGCGCCAGCAGCCCCACAGTAGGGGCTGGGGCCAACGTCCTGACTTTC; CDR3: CASSPTVGAGANVLTF
D: TRBD2; J: TRBJ2-7; V: TRBV18; DNA: TGTGCCAGCTCAGTTAGCGGGTACGAGCAGTACTTC; CDR3: CASSVSGYEQYF
D: TRBD2; J: TRBJ2-7; V: TRBV7-8; DNA: TGTGCCAGCAGCTTAAGTTTCAGCGGGGAGCAGAAAACCTACGAGCAGTACTTC; CDR3: CASSLSFSGEQKTYEQYF
D: -; J: TRBJ2-3; V: TRBV6-6; DNA: TGTGCCAGCAAAAATAGTAACACAGATACGCAGTATTTT; CDR3: CASKNSNTDTQYF
D: TRBD1; J: TRBJ2-1; V: TRBV5-1; DNA: TGCGCCAGCAGCTTCACGGGTCGGGGACAGGGCTATGAGCAGTTCTTC; CDR3: CASSFTGRGQGYEQFF
D: -; J: TRBJ2-2; V: TRBV7-2; DNA: TGTGCCAGCAGCTTAAAACAGCCTGGTGCCGGGGAGCTGTTTTTT; CDR3: CASSLKQPGAGELFF
D: -; J: TRBJ2-1; V: TRBV6-1; DNA: TGTGCCAGCAGTGAGACCACAGGATCCAGCTACAATGAGCAGTTCTTC; CDR3: CASSETTGSSYNEQFF
D: -; J: TRBJ1-6; V: TRBV9; DNA: TGTGCCAGCAGCGTAAGGGAGAATTCACCCCTCCACTTT; CDR3: CASSVRENSPLHF
D: -; J: TRBJ1-2; V: TRBV2; DNA: TGTGCCAGCAGCCTCCAGCAAGGCCTGGGAGACTATGGCTACACCTTC; CDR3: CASSLQQGLGDYGYTF
D: -; J: TRBJ1-5; V: TRBV28; DNA: TGTGCCAGTCGGGGGATAGCACAGGTGTCGGGTCATAGCAATCAGCCCCAGCATTTT; CDR3: CASRGIAQVSGHSNQPQHF
D: -; J: TRBJ2-3; V: TRBV20-1; DNA: TGCAGTGCTAGGGACTTACTGCAGTATTTT; CDR3: CSARDLLQYF